The 17 T cell receptor beta chains in this list originate from one sample, sequenced in a study of blood T cell repertoires in COVID-19. The table came from immunoSEQ multiplex PCR; TCRdb's copy has only in-frame clones and leaves some out. The data hold 100,000 to 130,000 clones, with 65% to 80% observed a single time. Sequencing was performed on peripheral blood. The receptors come from a woman aged 40 to 55 with acute or convalescent COVID-19.

This clone came up once. V and J are TRBV5-6 and TRBJ1-6; D is unresolved. The V gene's germline CDR1 is SGHDT and CDR2 YYEEEE. Trimming removed 2 bases from V and 10 bases from J, with 13 bases in between. The CDR3 has 14 residues. Written as DNA, the CDR3 is TGTGCCAGCAGCTTAATGACTTCTCGGTCACCCCTCCACTTT. Protein: CASSLMTSRSPLHF. Complete variable domain (other parts from reference TRBV5-6 and TRBJ1-6): DAGVTQSPTHLIKTRGQQVTLRCSPKSGHDTVSWYQQALGQGPQFIFQYYEEEERQRGNFPDRFSGHQFPNYSSELNVNALLLGDSALYLCASSLMTSRSPLHFGNGTRLTVT.

This clone was picked up one time. The chain links TRBV29-1 to TRBJ2-5, with 11 bases fitting TRBD2. The germline V gene encodes CDR1 SQVTM and CDR2 ANQGSEA. Trimming at V came to 5 bases and at J to 0 bases, leaving 2 bases not matched to a gene. The CDR3 has 14 residues. This chain's CDR3 is CSVTSGGYQETQYF. The CDR3 region has the DNA TGCAGCGTTACTAGCGGGGGATACCAAGAGACCCAGTACTTC.

The V and J genes are TRBV6-5 and TRBJ2-7; 8 nucleotides align to TRBD1. The germline V gene has CDR1 MNHEY and CDR2 SVGAGI. V shed 0 bases, J shed 2 bases, and the junction held 3 bases outside the gene matches. The CDR3 totals 15 residues. The CDR3 DNA reads TGTGCCAGCAGTTACTCGGACAGGGAGGCCTACGAGCAGTACTTC. Protein product: CASSYSDREAYEQYF.

The genes are TRBV2 and TRBJ1-3; 12 nucleotides align to TRBD1. The trim removed 6 bases at V and 6 bases at J, leaving 9 bases unmatched. This CDR3 is 16 amino acids long. The germline gives CDR1 SNHLY, CDR2 FYNNEI. CDR3 loop: CASSAFGGQGANTIYF. The DNA of the CDR3 is TGTGCCAGCAGCGCATTTGGGGGACAGGGGGCAAACACCATATATTTT.

The chain is built from TRBV7-3 and TRBJ2-1, with D unclear. Germline values: CDR1 SGHTA, CDR2 FQGTGA. The CDR3 runs to 12 residues. Deletions cut 8 bases from V and 5 bases from J, with 10 bases between. CDR3 bases: TGTGCCAGCGGCAACAGAAACAATGAGCAGTTCTTC. Its protein product is CASGNRNNEQFF.

The CDR3 reads CASRRGGSQETQYF. DNA of the CDR3: TGTGCCAGCAGGAGGGGAGGGTCCCAAGAGACCCAGTACTTC. This chain links TRBV6-5 with TRBJ2-5, with 7 bases aligning to TRBD2. The V segment lost 6 bases and the J segment 1 base; nucleotides outside the gene matches: 5. CDR1 and CDR2 (germline): MNHEY, SVGAGI. The CDR3 sequence is 14 residues long.

This chain links TRBV5-4 with TRBJ2-3; a weak D match, TRBD1 (6 bases). The germline V gene has CDR1 SGHNT and CDR2 YYREEE (reference sequence). This CDR3 has 15 residues. V lost 4 bases to trimming and J lost 0 bases, with 12 bases between them. Written as DNA, the CDR3 is TGTGCCAGCAGCCAAGACAGGCTTAGCACAGATACGCAGTATTTT. Its translation is CASSQDRLSTDTQYF. Filled out from reference TRBV5-4 and TRBJ2-3, the complete variable domain reads ETGVTQSPTHLIKTRGQQVTLRCSSQSGHNTVSWYQQALGQGPQFIFQYYREEENGRGNFPPRFSGLQFPNYSSELNVNALELDDSALYLCASSQDRLSTDTQYFGPGTRLTVL.

The V call is TRBV13, the J call TRBJ2-7; D ambiguous. This CDR3 has 15 residues. Germline assignment: CDR1 PRHDT and CDR2 FYEKMQ (reference sequence). Trimming removed 2 bases at V and 3 bases at J, with 14 bases between. Here the CDR3 DNA reads TGTGCCAGCAGCTTATATACAGACCGTCTCTACGAGCAGTACTTC. Its translation: CASSLYTDRLYEQYF.

The V gene is TRBV29-1, the J gene TRBJ2-7, with TRBD1 identical over 7 bases. V lost 7 bases and J lost 3; bases outside the gene matches: 12. The CDR3 extends over 14 amino acids. Per the germline V gene, CDR1 is SQVTM and CDR2 is ANQGSEA. The CDR3 DNA is TGCAGCGCTGTCCTTACAGGGGCAAACTACGAGCAGTACTTC. Translated, it gives CSAVLTGANYEQYF.

This clone has only a few counts. V and J are TRBV28 and TRBJ1-1; D not resolved. The germline V gene encodes CDR1 MDHEN and CDR2 SYDVKM. This CDR3 is built from 14 residues. The V end was cut by 4 bases, the J end by 1 base, with 10 bases between. Here the CDR3 reads CASSSPGSNTEAFF. In DNA form, the CDR3 reads TGTGCCAGCAGTTCCCCGGGTTCGAACACTGAAGCTTTCTTT.

V and J are TRBV10-1 and TRBJ2-3; maybe TRBD1 (5 bases). Germline CDR1 and CDR2: WNHNN and SYGVQD (reference sequence). The V gene lost 3 bases and the J gene lost 2 bases, with 18 bases spanning the gap. The CDR3 covers 17 residues. CDR3 loop: CASSDGQGRAPTDTQYF. The CDR3 nucleotides read TGCGCCAGCAGTGATGGTCAGGGAAGGGCCCCCACAGATACGCAGTATTTT.

The rearrangement links TRBV19 to TRBJ2-2, with D tentatively TRBD2 (5 bases). V dropped 8 bases and J dropped 0 bases, with 10 bases sitting between them. There are 14 residues in the CDR3. Per germline, CDR1 LNHDA and CDR2 SQIVND (reference sequence). CDR3 in DNA: TGTGCCAGTGCCTATAGCGCGAACACCGGGGAGCTGTTTTTT. Protein product: CASAYSANTGELFF.

This chain connects TRBV28 to TRBJ1-4; D unresolved. Looked up from germline, CDR1 is MDHEN and CDR2 is SYDVKM. V was pared by 6 bases and J by 6 bases, with 8 bases between. The CDR3 runs 12 residues. CDR3 sequence reads: CASRGPYEKLFF. The CDR3, as DNA: TGTGCCAGCAGGGGCCCCTATGAAAAACTGTTTTTT.

This clone was seen once. CDR3 residues: CASSQAEGGPKNIQYF. DNA for the CDR3: TGTGCCAGCAGCCAAGCTGAAGGCGGCCCCAAAAACATTCAGTACTTC. This rearrangement joins TRBV3-1 (or the pseudogene TRBV3-2) to TRBJ2-4, with D uncertain. The V gene's germline CDR1 is LGHDT and CDR2 YNNKEL (reference sequence). V gave up 1 base and J gave up 2 bases, with 12 bases separating them. The CDR3 runs 16 residues.

This sequence joins TRBV6-2 or TRBV6-3 and TRBJ2-7; D is unresolved. CDR3 size: 11 residues. V gave up 5 bases and J gave up 3 bases, with 5 bases separating them. CDR1 and CDR2 (germline): MNHEY, SVGEGT. CDR3 nucleotides: TGTGCCAGCAGTAGACTCTACGAGCAGTACTTC. The encoded protein is CASSRLYEQYF.

The chain links TRBV13 to TRBJ1-3, with D perhaps TRBD1 (5 bases). The V gene lost 4 bases and the J gene lost 2 bases, with 9 bases spanning the gap. CDR1 is PRHDT and CDR2 is FYEKMQ in the germline V gene (reference sequence). The CDR3 runs to 14 residues. The CDR3 DNA reads TGTGCCAGCAGCTCAAGGGGAACTGGAAACACCATATATTTT. Encoded protein: CASSSRGTGNTIYF. The full variable domain, rest sourced from reference TRBV13 and TRBJ1-3, is AAGVIQSPRHLIKEKRETATLKCYPIPRHDTVYWYQQGPGQDPQFLISFYEKMQSDKGSIPDRFSAQQFSDYHSELNMSSLELGDSALYFCASSSRGTGNTIYFGEGSWLTVV.

The rearrangement joins TRBV30 to TRBJ1-6; no reliable D call. Germline CDR1 reads GTSNPN; CDR2 reads SVGIG (reference sequence). With 3 bases removed from V and 9 bases from J, the gap between germline ends came to 18 bases. The CDR3 totals 15 residues. CDR3 DNA sequence: TGTGCCTGGAGCGGCACTAAACGGAGAAGTTCACCCCTCCACTTT. This sequence encodes CAWSGTKRRSSPLHF.